This T cell receptor (beta chain) came from a study of T cells in Graves' hyperthyroidism and ophthalmopathy. General study points: Ophthalmopathy and stable hyperthyroidism were told apart by a 13 V-J model.

The table lists this clonotype with a few counts. Antigen unknown. Ophthalmopathy patients had Clinical Activity Score at least 3, NOSPECS grade at least 4, duration under 3 months. Uncontrolled infection, other autoimmune disease, pregnancy and lactation each barred patients from inclusion. Together with thyroid ultrasound, orbital computed tomography, serum thyroxine and TRAb, clinical symptoms were used for diagnoses. Regions amplified from RNA transcripts were the TCR beta CDR3 regions. The HTBI primer set served for first-round RT-PCR of the TCR CDR3. TCRdb ran MiXCR on the multiplex PCR reads and lists one entry per CDR3 protein. The sample carries some 580,000 distinct CDR3 sequences, around 16% recorded once. The CDR3 extends over 12 amino acids. Germline CDR1 SQVTM, CDR2 ANQGSEA. V shed 4 bases and J shed 5 bases, with 11 bases lying between them.

V gene TRBV29-1 combines with J gene TRBJ1-1; D is possibly TRBD1 (6 bases). Sequenced input: blood. The clonotype originates from a woman aged 40 to 50 with Graves' ophthalmopathy. The CDR3 nucleotides read TGCAGCGTTGGAAAGGGGGGGACTGAAGCTTTCTTT. Its translation is CSVGKGGTEAFF.